The 4 T cell receptor beta chains below come from one sample, sequenced in a study of blood T cell repertoires in COVID-19. Using immunoSEQ multiplex PCR, the repertoire was profiled, and TCRdb retains in-frame clones only, with some absent. The data hold under 300,000 clones, with roughly four fifths observed a single time. Sequencing was performed on PBMCs or T cells enriched from blood (not recorded which). These receptors came from a man over 45 who had recovered from COVID-19.

V is TRBV10-1 and J is TRBJ2-5, with a weak D call TRBD1 (5 bases). The CDR3 covers 13 residues. Germline CDR1 WNHNN, CDR2 SYGVQD (reference sequence). V lost 3 bases and J lost 6, with 11 bases in between. The CDR3 DNA follows: TGCGCCAGCAGTGAAGGACACACTCAGACCCAGTACTTC. This encodes CASSEGHTQTQYF.

This clone was picked up one time. The V gene is TRBV21-1, the J gene TRBJ2-1; the DNA was not compared with TRBD2, the D call given in the table. TRBV21-1 is labeled a pseudogene. CDR3 length: 20 residues. The chain's CDR3 is CASSNLGSGLAVSSYNEQFF. CDR3 nucleotide sequence: TGTGCCAGCAGCAATCTGGGAAGTGGGCTAGCGGTTAGCTCCTACAATGAGCAGTTCTTC.

The chain joins TRBV27 to TRBJ2-4, with D perhaps matching TRBD2 (6 bases). This CDR3 region has 13 residues. Trimming pared 4 bases from V and 5 bases from J, leaving 9 bases between. Germline lookup yields CDR1 MNHEY and CDR2 SMNVEV (reference sequence). CDR3 coding DNA: TGTGCCAGCAGTTCACCGGGGGAAAACATTCAGTACTTC. Encoded protein: CASSSPGENIQYF.

For the CDR3, the DNA is TGCGCCAGCAGGGAGACTAGCCAAAGCTCCTACGAGCAGTACTTC. This gives the protein CASRETSQSSYEQYF. The V call is TRBV4-1, the J call TRBJ2-7; TRBD2 matches at 7 bases. This CDR3 has 15 residues. Germline CDR1 and CDR2: MGHRA and YSYEKL. V gave up 6 bases and J gave up 0 bases; unmatched junction bases: 8.